A selection of T cell receptor beta chains follows, all from one sample in a study of early T cells in non-severe SARS-CoV-2 infection. TCRdb reprocessed the 5' RACE reads with MiXCR, giving one entry per CDR3 protein. Altogether tens of thousands of distinct CDR3 sequences are present, approximately 6% being singletons, with the ten largest covering 9.5% to 15%. Sequenced sample: whole blood. These TCRs come from an adult who was a healthcare worker with PCR-confirmed SARS-CoV-2 infection or an uninfected control (not recorded which). Each CDR3 is given with its conserved first and last residue. Rows give clone size only sometimes, using once, few, many, or a class for an expanded clone.

v_gene	abundance	j_gene	CDR3aa
TRBV6-5	few	TRBJ2-5	CATTNGLPTRGQYF
TRBV27	many	TRBJ2-1	CASGRDNEQFF
TRBV5-1	NA	TRBJ2-5	CASSFQGEETQYF
TRBV11-2	many	TRBJ2-3	CASSLEKPPADTQYF
TRBV5-1	many	TRBJ2-2	CASSYRDSNQRSRELFF
TRBV12-3/TRBV12-4	many	TRBJ2-1	CASRRVENEQFF
TRBV3-1	NA	TRBJ1-1	CASSQSWEPEAFF
TRBV29-1	many	TRBJ1-1	CSVGTLGNTEAFF
TRBV2	many	TRBJ2-5	CASSATGYQETQYF
TRBV6-1	many	TRBJ2-2	CASTGAVNTGELFF
TRBV28	NA	TRBJ2-3	CASSDPPAGAGDTQYF
TRBV28	many	TRBJ1-3	CASRTGELSGNTIYF
TRBV27	many	TRBJ2-2	CASSLVTPNTGELFF
TRBV4-3	many	TRBJ2-7	CASSQAVTQPSGEQYF
TRBV11-2	many	TRBJ2-1	CASSDYTPGQGDEQFF
TRBV12-3/TRBV12-4	many	TRBJ1-6	CASSLGPVNSPLHF
TRBV11-2	many	TRBJ2-7	CASGTSGDNSNEQYF
TRBV5-1	few	TRBJ2-1	CASSLGASYNEQFF
TRBV6-5	many	TRBJ1-1	CASSYSVGTEAFF
TRBV11-2	many	TRBJ1-4	CASSAGRGNEKLFF
TRBV20-1	many	TRBJ1-6	CSARGRDNSPLHF
TRBV6-2/TRBV6-3	many	TRBJ2-2	CASSSSREMNTGELFF
TRBV20-1	few	TRBJ1-2	CSARDGGGWYGYTF
TRBV5-1	many	TRBJ2-7	CASSVAGTSPEQYF
TRBV18	NA	TRBJ2-7	CASSPTGAQPHEQYF
TRBV6-2/TRBV6-3	few	TRBJ2-5	CASSGQGPGETQYF
TRBV20-1	NA	TRBJ1-1	CSARDSSQGRAFF